These 17 T cell receptor beta chains came from one sample sequenced in a study of blood T cell repertoires in COVID-19. Produced via immunoSEQ multiplex PCR; TCRdb's table is partial and in-frame only. The sample yields a few hundred thousand clones, around 82% seen once. Sequences were obtained from PBMCs or T cells enriched from blood (not recorded which). These TCRs come from a man in his forties or fifties who had recovered from COVID-19.

This chain joins TRBV6-5 and TRBJ2-1, with D hard to call. Trimming removed 8 bases from V and 2 bases from J, with 10 bases in between. The CDR3 loop spans 13 amino acids. CDR1 and CDR2 from the germline V gene are MNHEY and SVGAGI. The DNA for the CDR3 is TGTGCCAGCTTTGACACGACCTACAATGAGCAGTTCTTC. It is translated as CASFDTTYNEQFF.

J is TRBJ2-7 and V is TRBV5-1, with 9 bases matching TRBD1. CDR3 length: 14 residues. Losses at the gene ends were 2 bases for V and 7 bases for J; bases not matched to a gene: 7. CDR1 is SGHRS, CDR2 YFSETQ, per germline. CDR3 DNA sequence: TGCGCCAGCAGCTTTAAGGACAGGGGAGGGGAGCAGTACTTC. The encoded protein is CASSFKDRGGEQYF.

The chain recombines TRBV29-1 with TRBJ2-7; D might be TRBD1 (6 bases). V gave up 7 bases and J gave up 2 bases, with 15 bases separating them. CDR1 SQVTM and CDR2 ANQGSEA come from the germline V gene. CDR3 length: 13 amino acids. The CDR3 sequence is CSAAATGPYEQYF. In DNA, the CDR3 is TGCAGCGCCGCAGCGACAGGTCCCTACGAGCAGTACTTC.

The rearrangement uses TRBV5-1 and TRBJ2-3; 9 bases agree with TRBD1. J gave up 4 bases and V 7 bases, and 7 bases lay outside the gene matches. The CDR3 runs to 14 residues. Per the germline V gene, CDR1 is SGHRS and CDR2 is YFSETQ. The CDR3 coding sequence is TGCGCCAGCGGGACAGGGTCTACTGCAGATACGCAGTATTTT. Encoded protein: CASGTGSTADTQYF.

The chain employs TRBV14 and TRBJ1-2, with a tentative D call TRBD1 (6 bases). The germline V and J ends were trimmed by 3 bases and 1 base, with 12 bases remaining between them. The germline gives CDR1 SGHDN, CDR2 FVKESK. The length of the CDR3 is 15 residues. In DNA, the CDR3 is TGTGCCAGCAGCCATCGGACAGCATTTAACTATGGCTACACCTTC. Translated: CASSHRTAFNYGYTF.

The rearrangement uses TRBV12-3 or TRBV12-4 and TRBJ2-7; 8 bases align to TRBD1. The CDR3 is 13 residues long. The ends lost 5 bases at V and 5 bases at J; junction bases unmatched: 5. DNA for the CDR3: TGTGCCAGCAGTCCGACAGGGGAGGACGAGCAGTACTTC. The encoded protein is CASSPTGEDEQYF.

The chain has TRBV6-5 and TRBJ1-2, with TRBD1 as a possible D gene (6 bases). Germline assignment: CDR1 MNHEY and CDR2 SVGAGI. This CDR3 comprises 13 residues. V was trimmed by 3 bases and J by 4 bases, leaving 9 bases between them. DNA of the CDR3: TGTGCCAGCAGTTATCAGGGGCGCTATGGCTACACCTTC. Translated, it gives CASSYQGRYGYTF.

This chain joins TRBV5-1 and TRBJ2-7; D is uncertain. CDR3 length: 18 amino acids. Germline CDR1 and CDR2: SGHRS and YFSETQ. Trimming stripped 3 bases from V and 2 bases from J, with 24 bases between. CDR3 nucleotide sequence: TGCGCCAGCAGCTCCACTCCCTTTGGTGCGGCCATGCCCTACGAGCAGTACTTC. It specifies CASSSTPFGAAMPYEQYF. The full variable domain, with the rest looked up from reference TRBV5-1 and TRBJ2-7, is KAGVTQTPRYLIKTRGQQVTLSCSPISGHRSVSWYQQTPGQGLQFLFEYFSETQRNKGNFPGRFSGRQFSNSRSEMNVSTLELGDSALYLCASSSTPFGAAMPYEQYFGPGTRLTVT.

The chain carries TRBV6-2 or TRBV6-3 and TRBJ2-2, with 10 bases identical to TRBD1. This CDR3 is 15 amino acids long. In germline, CDR1 is MNHEY, CDR2 SVGEGT. V lost 6 bases and J lost 6; bases outside the gene matches: 7. The CDR3 DNA is TGTGCCAGCAGCCGGACAGGGGGTGATGCCGGGGAGCTGTTTTTT. It translates to CASSRTGGDAGELFF.

This chain joins TRBV5-6 and TRBJ2-1, with TRBD1 matching over 8 bases. V was clipped by 1 base and J by 4 bases; unmatched bases: 4. Germline V gene data show CDR1 as SGHDT and CDR2 as YYEEEE. The CDR3 spans 15 residues. The CDR3 is CASSLYGQGYNEQFF. The CDR3 region has the DNA TGTGCCAGCAGCTTGTATGGACAGGGATACAATGAGCAGTTCTTC.

The V and J genes are TRBV28 and TRBJ2-5, with D tentatively TRBD2 (5 bases). Germline assignment: CDR1 MDHEN and CDR2 SYDVKM. V lost 6 bases to trimming and J lost 9 bases, with 14 bases between them. The CDR3 runs 12 residues. The CDR3 protein is CASRTGGRPQYF. The CDR3 nucleotides are TGTGCCAGCAGGACGGGCGGGCGGCCCCAGTACTTC.

J is TRBJ1-6 and V is TRBV30, with D tentatively TRBD1 (5 bases). Trimming took 3 bases from V and 5 from J, leaving 14 bases between them. Germline values: CDR1 GTSNPN, CDR2 SVGIG (reference sequence). CDR3 length equals 15 residues. CDR3 DNA sequence: TGTGCCTGGAGGAGGTCAGGGTACAATAATTCACCCCTCCACTTT. This gives the protein CAWRRSGYNNSPLHF.

The gene calls are TRBV2 and TRBJ2-5, with 7 bases identical to TRBD2. CDR1 and CDR2 (germline): SNHLY, FYNNEI. The CDR3 is 12 residues long. The ends lost 9 bases at V and 4 bases at J; junction bases unmatched: 5. The CDR3 loop reads CARSGIVETQYF. The CDR3 bases are TGTGCCAGGAGCGGGATCGTAGAGACCCAGTACTTC.

This chain joins TRBV18 and TRBJ1-6; TRBD1 might be the D (5 bases). The CDR3 has 18 residues. Deletions cut 3 bases from V and 9 bases from J, with 24 bases between. Germline V gene lookup returns CDR1 KGHSH and CDR2 LQKENI. This chain's CDR3 is CASSPARGSSIRRSPLHF. In nucleotides, the CDR3 is TGTGCCAGCTCACCCGCAAGGGGCAGCTCAATTAGACGTTCACCCCTCCACTTT.

V usage is TRBV4-1 and J usage is TRBJ1-2; D is uncertain. This CDR3 has 12 amino acids. CDR1 MGHRA and CDR2 YSYEKL come from the germline V gene. Between the trimmed V and J ends, which lost 3 bases and 7 bases, there was a span of 9 bases. This chain's CDR3 is CASSQNPGGYTF. The CDR3 DNA reads TGCGCCAGCAGCCAGAATCCGGGTGGCTACACCTTC.

The chain has TRBV29-1 and TRBJ2-7; D is ambiguous. There are 13 residues in the CDR3. Germline lookup yields CDR1 SQVTM and CDR2 ANQGSEA. Trimming pared 3 bases from V and 6 bases from J, leaving 15 bases between. Written as DNA, the CDR3 is TGCAGCGTTGACGGTATCGGGTCCCCCGAGCAGTACTTC. This sequence encodes CSVDGIGSPEQYF.

The CDR3 DNA follows: TGCGCCAGCAGCGGGACACTCCGGACAGGGGTCTACGAGCAGTACTTC. The encoded protein is CASSGTLRTGVYEQYF. This chain joins TRBV5-1 and TRBJ2-7; TRBD1 aligns across 9 bases. Looked up from germline, CDR1 is SGHRS and CDR2 is YFSETQ. The length of the CDR3 is 16 residues. The V segment lost 4 bases and the J segment 3 bases; nucleotides outside the gene matches: 11.